The sequence of this TCR beta chain was determined in a study of T-cell reconstitution after alpha-beta-depleted transplantation in children. This clonotype was picked up a small number of times. The TCRbeta library was prepared with unique molecular identifiers. TCRdb reprocessed the PCR reads via MiXCR and lists one record per CDR3 protein. The profile shows 100,000 to 120,000 distinct CDR3 sequences, around 10% of them singletons. This receptor was obtained from a human donor who donated a stem cell graft to a child with acute lymphoblastic leukemia. The specimen was PBMCs from the stem cell graft donor, collected from the stem cell graft.

The CDR3 loop reads CASSQASRSTDTQYF. The CDR3 bases are TGCGCCAGCAGCCAGGCTAGCAGAAGCACAGATACGCAGTATTTT. This chain joins TRBV4-3 and TRBJ2-3, with a weak D call TRBD2 (5 bases). There are 15 residues in the CDR3. The V and J ends lost 3 bases and 0 bases respectively, with 10 bases between them. CDR1 and CDR2 from the germline V gene are LGHNA and YSLEER.